This record looks at one TCR beta chain sequence and its context. Each individual donor underwent a draw of roughly 10 milliliters of peripheral blood. A second PCR of 7 to 11 cycles used a sample-barcoded 5' primer and a J-beta primer mix. Each cDNA molecule was tagged by a template-switch adaptor with 12 random nucleotides. Per-sample output comprised a minimum of 2.5 million paired-end reads containing CDR3. TCRdb reprocessed the 5' RACE reads with MiXCR, giving one entry per CDR3 protein. The sample holds 1.5 million to 2 million distinct CDR3 sequences, roughly 49% seen once. The data originate from a study of blood T cells in healthy people across ages. The CDR3 runs 14 residues. Germline values: CDR1 DFQATT, CDR2 SNEGSKA (reference sequence). Trimming pared 4 bases from V and 2 bases from J, leaving 14 bases between.

Material: blood. V gene TRBV20-1 combines with J gene TRBJ1-1; D is unresolved. The clonotype comes from a woman between 40 and 55 years old in good health. The CDR3 DNA sequence: TGCAGTGCTATCCTCCCACGAGGTAACACTGAAGCTTTCTTT. Amino acid sequence: CSAILPRGNTEAFF.